These 23 T cell receptor beta chains were sequenced from one sample in a study of Graves' ophthalmopathy and Graves' hyperthyroidism. Investigators amplified TCR beta CDR3 regions from RNA transcripts. HTBI primers were employed in first-round RT-PCR, then a second-round multiplex PCR followed. TCRdb re-called the multiplex PCR reads with MiXCR, one entry per CDR3 protein. The repertoire holds hundreds of thousands of distinct CDR3 sequences, with over 40% as singletons. Sequencing input: peripheral blood. Receptor source: an adult man with Graves' ophthalmopathy.

Details on this clonotype: A much more abundant neighbour one base away suggests this may be a read error. V is TRBV2 and J is TRBJ2-2; D not resolved. Trimming removed 4 bases from V and 6 bases from J, with 6 bases in between. The CDR3 spans 12 residues. Germline lookup yields CDR1 SNHLY and CDR2 FYNNEI. As DNA, the CDR3 is TGTGCCAGCAGTGCGGTCTCCGGGGAGCTGTTTTTT. The encoded protein is CASSAVSGELFF.

The V and J genes are TRBV2 and TRBJ1-2, with 9 bases aligning to TRBD1. This CDR3 has 13 residues. The germline V gene has CDR1 SNHLY and CDR2 FYNNEI. V lost 6 bases to trimming and J lost 8 bases; unmatched junction nucleotides: 7. The CDR3 loop is CASRIGQGQGYTF. The CDR3, as DNA: TGTGCCAGCAGAATTGGACAGGGGCAAGGCTACACCTTC.

This sequence joins TRBV13 and TRBJ1-2; perhaps TRBD1 as D (6 bases). This CDR3 is built from 16 residues. V lost 5 bases and J 1 base, leaving 17 bases between the germline ends. Germline V gene data show CDR1 as PRHDT and CDR2 as FYEKMQ (reference sequence). DNA of the CDR3: TGTGCCAGCAGCCTAGCGGGAGGGGGAATTAACTATGGCTACACCTTC. Translation gives CASSLAGGGINYGYTF. Based on the CDR3 plus reference TRBV13 and TRBJ1-2, the full variable domain is AAGVIQSPRHLIKEKRETATLKCYPIPRHDTVYWYQQGPGQDPQFLISFYEKMQSDKGSIPDRFSAQQFSDYHSELNMSSLELGDSALYFCASSLAGGGINYGYTFGSGTRLTVV.

V and J are TRBV11-2 and TRBJ1-3; D not resolved. Trimming left V 6 bases short and J 0 bases short, with 15 bases between. This CDR3 comprises 16 residues. CDR1 and CDR2 (germline): SGHAT, FQNNGV. For the CDR3, the DNA is TGTGCCAGCAGTGAAGCGTCGGCAGCCTCTGGAAACACCATATATTTT. This translates into CASSEASAASGNTIYF.

This clonotype came up many times. V and J are TRBV18 and TRBJ1-2, with D uncertain. The CDR3 has 15 amino acids. Looked up from germline, CDR1 is KGHSH and CDR2 is LQKENI. The V end lost 6 bases, the J end lost 0 bases, and 14 bases lay between the germline ends. CDR3 nucleotide sequence: TGTGCCAGCTCGGGTTCGAGGGCAGCTAACTATGGCTACACCTTC. Its translation is CASSGSRAANYGYTF. The full variable domain, in which reference TRBV18 and TRBJ1-2 provide the parts outside the CDR3, is NAGVMQNPRHLVRRRGQEARLRCSPMKGHSHVYWYRQLPEEGLKFMVYLQKENIIDESGMPKERFSAEFPKEGPSILRIQQVVRGDSAAYFCASSGSRAANYGYTFGSGTRLTVV.

The chain combines TRBV7-2 with TRBJ2-7; TRBD1 aligns across 9 bases. Germline values: CDR1 SGHTA, CDR2 FQGNSA. CDR3 length: 14 residues. V shed 5 bases, J shed 5 bases, and the junction held 7 bases outside the gene matches. The CDR3 loop reads CASSQGTGRDEQYF. The CDR3 DNA follows: TGTGCCAGCAGCCAAGGGACAGGGAGGGACGAGCAGTACTTC.

This clonotype was recorded many times. The rearrangement joins TRBV14 to TRBJ1-2; TRBD1 is a possible D gene (5 bases). Germline lookup yields CDR1 SGHDN and CDR2 FVKESK. The CDR3 spans 17 residues. V was pared by 0 bases and J by 0 bases, with 14 bases between. CDR3 bases: TGTGCCAGCAGCCAAGAATCATTCGGGACGGCTAACTATGGCTACACCTTC. This gives the protein CASSQESFGTANYGYTF.

The chain employs TRBV10-3 and TRBJ1-1; no definite D call. The CDR3 length is 13 residues. The V gene's germline CDR1 is ENHRY and CDR2 SYGVKD. Deletions cut 8 bases from V and 3 bases from J, with 13 bases between. CDR3 residues: CAIRQTADTEAFF. The CDR3 DNA reads TGTGCCATCCGGCAGACGGCCGACACTGAAGCTTTCTTT.

In its sample, this clonotype was seen once. V and J are TRBV7-8 and TRBJ2-3, with 8 bases that match TRBD1. Germline V lookup: CDR1 SGHVS, CDR2 FQNEAQ. The CDR3 is made up of 13 amino acids. The V segment lost 5 bases and the J segment 6 bases; nucleotides outside the gene matches: 4. As DNA, the CDR3 is TGTGCCAGCAGCACGGACAGGGTCGATACGCAGTATTTT. This gives the protein CASSTDRVDTQYF.

This clonotype was observed many times. J is TRBJ1-1 and V is TRBV9, with D possibly matching TRBD1 (5 bases). Deletions cut 2 bases from V and 11 bases from J, with 16 bases between. Germline V gene data show CDR1 as SGDLS and CDR2 as YYNGEE. This CDR3 is built from 13 residues. CDR3 in amino acids: CASSVTGQGLAFF. DNA of the CDR3: TGTGCCAGCAGCGTTACCGGTCAGGGTTTGGCTTTCTTT. Combining the CDR3 with reference TRBV9 and TRBJ1-1 gives the whole variable domain DSGVTQTPKHLITATGQRVTLRCSPRSGDLSVYWYQQSLDQGLQFLIQYYNGEERAKGNILERFSAQQFPDLHSELNLSSLELGDSALYFCASSVTGQGLAFFGQGTRLTVV.

This clonotype was observed a handful of times. The rearrangement uses TRBV7-9 and TRBJ2-7; D is perhaps TRBD2 (6 bases). The germline CDR1 and CDR2 sequences are SEHNR and FQNEAQ (reference sequence). V gave up 0 bases and J gave up 2 bases, with 11 bases separating them. The CDR3 length is 15 residues. CDR3 sequence: CASSLAQGGAYEQYF. As DNA, the CDR3 is TGTGCCAGCAGCTTAGCCCAAGGAGGGGCCTACGAGCAGTACTTC. Based on the CDR3 plus reference TRBV7-9 and TRBJ2-7, the full variable domain is DTGVSQNPRHKITKRGQNVTFRCDPISEHNRLYWYRQTLGQGPEFLTYFQNEAQLEKSRLLSDRFSAERPKGSFSTLEIQRTEQGDSAMYLCASSLAQGGAYEQYFGPGTRLTVT.

The sample holds many counts of this clonotype. The chain joins TRBV7-9 to TRBJ1-2; D unclear. This CDR3 contains 15 residues. In germline, CDR1 is SEHNR, CDR2 FQNEAQ (reference sequence). Trimming stripped 5 bases from V and 4 bases from J, with 17 bases between. CDR3 residues: CASSPDTPGSYGYTF. CDR3 DNA sequence: TGTGCCAGCAGCCCAGACACGCCCGGGAGCTATGGCTACACCTTC.

This clonotype was seen many times. This CDR3 reads CATSASVRGETQYF. The CDR3, as DNA: TGTGCCACCAGCGCCTCGGTCAGAGGGGAGACCCAGTACTTC. The genes are TRBV15 and TRBJ2-5; TRBD2 is a possible D gene (5 bases). The CDR3 totals 14 residues. Germline CDR1 is LNHNV and CDR2 is YYDKDF (reference sequence). Deletions cut 5 bases from V and 5 bases from J, with 15 bases between. The complete variable domain, with remaining parts taken from reference TRBV15 and TRBJ2-5, reads DAMVIQNPRYQVTQFGKPVTLSCSQTLNHNVMYWYQQKSSQAPKLLFHYYDKDFNNEADTPDNFQSRRPNTSFCFLDIRSPGLGDTAMYLCATSASVRGETQYFGPGTRLLVL.

This clonotype has a count of ten or more. The chain uses TRBV20-1 and TRBJ2-5; D may be TRBD2 (5 bases). The CDR3 extends over 14 amino acids. Germline CDR1 and CDR2: DFQATT and SNEGSKA (reference sequence). V was trimmed by 1 base and J by 1 base, leaving 10 bases between them. The CDR3 coding sequence is TGCAGTGCTAGAGGTACCGGGATCCAAGAGACCCAGTACTTC. It yields the protein CSARGTGIQETQYF.

This clonotype was counted many times. This chain connects TRBV9 to TRBJ1-2; D possibly corresponds to TRBD1 (5 bases). Germline assignment: CDR1 SGDLS and CDR2 YYNGEE. Deletions cut 0 bases from V and 8 bases from J, with 11 bases between. This CDR3 is 13 amino acids long. The CDR3 bases are TGTGCCAGCAGCGTAGGACAGAGGAGAGGCTACACCTTC. Its protein product is CASSVGQRRGYTF. Full variable domain (missing parts from reference TRBV9 and TRBJ1-2): DSGVTQTPKHLITATGQRVTLRCSPRSGDLSVYWYQQSLDQGLQFLIQYYNGEERAKGNILERFSAQQFPDLHSELNLSSLELGDSALYFCASSVGQRRGYTFGSGTRLTVV.

This clonotype occurred a few times. The genes are TRBV10-3 and TRBJ2-5; 10 bases fit TRBD2. Germline CDR1 reads ENHRY; CDR2 reads SYGVKD. J lost 8 bases, V lost 10 bases, and 25 bases had no gene match. The CDR3 loop spans 18 amino acids. The CDR3 reads CASGWGASGGRAPGTQYF. The DNA for the CDR3 is TGTGCCAGCGGGTGGGGGGCTAGCGGGGGCCGGGCTCCGGGAACCCAGTACTTC.

This chain joins TRBV20-1 and TRBJ2-5; 7 nucleotides match TRBD2. Germline V gives CDR1 DFQATT, CDR2 SNEGSKA (reference sequence). The V segment lost 4 bases and the J segment 13 bases; nucleotides outside the gene matches: 6. CDR3 length: 10 residues. This CDR3 is CSAIKRGWYF. The CDR3 nucleotides are TGCAGTGCTATAAAGCGGGGATGGTACTTC.

This clonotype was counted ten times or more. The chain employs TRBV20-1 and TRBJ1-4, with 8 nucleotides matching TRBD1. Germline V gene sequence: CDR1 DFQATT, CDR2 SNEGSKA (reference sequence). This CDR3 spans 14 amino acids. Unmatched junction bases numbered 7, after V lost 3 bases and J lost 7 bases. The CDR3 bases are TGCAGTGCTAGGCTGACAGGGGAGGCTGAAAAACTGTTTTTT. This codes for CSARLTGEAEKLFF.

The chain couples TRBV7-9 to TRBJ1-4; TRBD1 matches at 8 bases. Germline loops: CDR1 SEHNR, CDR2 FQNEAQ (reference sequence). CDR3 length equals 14 residues. The V and J ends lost 5 bases and 6 bases, in that order; junction bases with no gene match: 5. In DNA, the CDR3 is TGTGCCAGCAGCCAGACAGGGGTAGATGAAAAACTGTTTTTT. Protein product: CASSQTGVDEKLFF.

With respect to this clonotype: A single base separates this from a much larger clone, so it may be a read error. The chain joins TRBV2 to TRBJ2-5, with D perhaps TRBD1 (5 bases). Trimming took off 7 bases at V and 3 bases at J, with 18 bases between the two ends. The CDR3 loop spans 15 amino acids. CDR1 is SNHLY, CDR2 FYNNEI, per germline. The CDR3 bases are TGTGCCAGCAAGATGGGGCCAGGTCGAGAAGAGACCCAGTACTTC. Protein: CASKMGPGREETQYF.

Regarding this clonotype: This may stem from a read error, because a much larger clone lies one nucleotide away. The rearrangement joins TRBV5-1 to TRBJ1-2, with TRBD1 identical over 7 bases. The CDR3 totals 15 residues. Per the germline V gene, CDR1 is SGHRS and CDR2 is YFSETQ. Trimming removed 2 bases from V and 3 bases from J; junction bases left unmatched: 7. The CDR3 nucleotides are TGCGCCAGCAGCTTAGGCGGGGACAGCCACTATGGCTACACCTTC. This codes for CASSLGGDSHYGYTF.

With regard to this clonotype: A much larger clone lies one base from this, so it may be a read error. The CDR3 does not close with the conserved phenylalanine or tryptophan, likely indicating a read error. The rearrangement uses TRBV24-1 and TRBJ2-2; D not resolved. There are 12 residues in the CDR3. V was clipped by 3 bases and J by 8 bases, with 6 bases between them. Germline-derived CDR1 and CDR2 are KGHDR and SFDVKD. DNA of the CDR3: TGTGCCACCAGTGATGAGGTGGGGGAGCTGTTTTGT. It codes for CATSDEVGELFC.

V usage is TRBV29-1 and J usage is TRBJ1-2; TRBD1 is a possible D gene (5 bases). The length of the CDR3 is 14 residues. CDR1 SQVTM and CDR2 ANQGSEA come from the germline V gene. V lost 6 bases and J 2 bases, leaving 16 bases between the germline ends. CDR3 bases: TGCAGCGTAACCTCCGGGACGGGGAACTATGGCTACACCTTC. It translates to CSVTSGTGNYGYTF.